Below, one TCR beta chain is given with its context. The antigen remains unidentified. The record originates from a study of T cell responses to AZD1222 COVID-19 vaccine. Here immunoSEQ multiplex PCR was the method, and the copy in TCRdb shows in-frame clones only, minus some. The data contain 70,000 to 90,000 clones, about nine tenths of them seen just once; the ten biggest clones take up 18%. Regarding the study as a whole: Only a handful of AZD1222 recipients, several in all, had baseline seropositivity.

Between the trimmed V and J ends, which lost 1 base and 5 bases, there was a span of 1 base. The CDR3 is made up of 11 amino acids. V is TRBV12-3 or TRBV12-4 and J is TRBJ2-3; the D is unclear. The sequencing used peripheral blood, collected 28 days after the second AZD1222 dose. The source is an adult who received the AZD1222 COVID-19 vaccine. The chain's CDR3 is CASSLGDTQYF. In DNA form, the CDR3 reads TGTGCCAGCAGTTTAGGAGATACGCAGTATTTT.